The 17 T cell receptor beta chains presented below share a single source sample, sequenced in a study of sequential checkpoint blockade in melanoma. Described treatment: randomized to nivolumab then ipilimumab (arm A) or the reverse (arm B). Assay used: immunoSEQ multiplex PCR; TCRdb lists only in-frame clones, some missing. The sample holds over 1,400 clones, 22% seen once. Material: tumor tissue (inferred from file names), obtained from a patient given nivolumab and ipilimumab in sequence. All receptors come from a human donor with melanoma.

The chain uses TRBV6-8 and TRBJ2-7; D call uncertain. Trimming left V 2 bases short and J 3 bases short, with 14 bases between. The CDR3 loop spans 15 amino acids. Germline V gene sequence: CDR1 MNHGY, CDR2 SAAAGT. The CDR3 nucleotides are TGTGCCAGCAGTTACAGTAGGACGCCACGCTACGAGCAGTACTTC. Translating it yields CASSYSRTPRYEQYF.

This clone ranks as medium-sized. The gene calls are TRBV12-5 and TRBJ2-2, with 7 bases identical to TRBD1. The germline V gene encodes CDR1 LGHNT and CDR2 FRNRAP. This CDR3 has 14 amino acids. CDR3 coding DNA: TGTGCCAGCACTCCGGGACAGTCGACCGGGGAGCTGTTTTTT. Its translation is CASTPGQSTGELFF.

This clone was observed a handful of times. This chain uses TRBV6-4 with TRBJ2-3; 8 positions agree with TRBD1. V shed 7 bases, J shed 0 bases, and the junction held 6 bases outside the gene matches. The germline V gene has CDR1 MRHNA and CDR2 SNTAGT. This CDR3 has 15 residues. In nucleotides, the CDR3 is TGTGCCAGCAAGCGACAGGGGATTAGCACAGATACGCAGTATTTT. Encoded protein: CASKRQGISTDTQYF.

DNA for the CDR3: TGTGCCAGTAGAGGTCGAGGGTACAATGAGCAGTTCTTC. Its translation: CASRGRGYNEQFF. The gene calls are TRBV28 and TRBJ2-1, with a possible D match to TRBD2 (5 bases). This CDR3 is 13 amino acids long. Trimming cost V 9 bases and J 4 bases, with 13 bases left between them. Germline V gene sequence: CDR1 MDHEN, CDR2 SYDVKM.

This clone was observed a handful of times. This chain joins TRBV30 and TRBJ2-3; 10 positions match TRBD1. The CDR3 has 15 amino acids. Germline V gives CDR1 GTSNPN, CDR2 SVGIG (reference sequence). V lost 5 bases and J lost 1; bases outside the gene matches: 6. The CDR3 DNA sequence: TGTGCCTGGTCCCGTGGGACAGGGGGCACAGATACGCAGTATTTT. It yields the protein CAWSRGTGGTDTQYF.

CDR3: CASSLGTGFDEQYF. The CDR3 DNA is TGCGCCAGCAGCTTGGGGACAGGGTTCGACGAGCAGTACTTC. The chain links TRBV5-1 to TRBJ2-7, with TRBD1 identical over 8 bases. V shed 0 bases, J shed 5 bases, and the junction held 4 bases outside the gene matches. The CDR3 spans 14 residues. Germline V gene data show CDR1 as SGHRS and CDR2 as YFSETQ.

The CDR3 spells CAWILAGAADSYEQYF. The CDR3 region has the DNA TGTGCCTGGATACTAGCGGGGGCGGCTGACTCCTACGAGCAGTACTTC. J is TRBJ2-7 and V is TRBV30; 11 bases match TRBD2. The CDR3 runs to 16 residues. Germline CDR1 GTSNPN, CDR2 SVGIG (reference sequence). The V and J ends lost 4 bases and 0 bases, in that order; junction bases with no gene match: 8.

This clone was counted a few times. This chain links TRBV11-3 with TRBJ1-5; the match to TRBD1 covers 7 bases. CDR3 length equals 16 residues. V was pared by 4 bases and J by 0 bases, with 6 bases of the junction left unmatched. The germline gives CDR1 SGHNT, CDR2 YENEEA. CDR3: CASSSRQGGSNQPQHF. The CDR3 nucleotides are TGTGCCAGCAGCTCCCGACAGGGTGGTAGCAATCAGCCCCAGCATTTT.

J is TRBJ2-3 and V is TRBV10-3, with D uncertain. Germline assignment: CDR1 ENHRY and CDR2 SYGVKD. The CDR3 is made up of 13 amino acids. Trimming took off 1 base at V and 6 bases at J, with 8 bases between the two ends. CDR3 DNA: TGTGCCATCAGTGAGTTAAGTTCGGATACGCAGTATTTT. Its protein product is CAISELSSDTQYF.

There are a few counts of this clone. V and J are TRBV30 and TRBJ1-6; TRBD1 might be the D (6 bases). Germline CDR1 reads GTSNPN; CDR2 reads SVGIG (reference sequence). This CDR3 has 14 amino acids. V lost 2 bases and J lost 4, with 9 bases in between. The CDR3 region has the DNA TGTGCCTGGAGTTTGGGGGCTTATAATTCACCCCTCCACTTT. Protein product: CAWSLGAYNSPLHF.

The chain employs TRBV28 and TRBJ2-7, with 14 nucleotides matching TRBD2. There are 17 residues in the CDR3. After removal of 2 bases from V and 4 bases from J, the junction contained 7 bases not matched to a gene. CDR1 MDHEN and CDR2 SYDVKM come from the germline V gene. In DNA form, the CDR3 reads TGTGCCAGCAGTTTACCCGGGACTAGCGGGAGAGGTTACGAGCAGTACTTC. It encodes CASSLPGTSGRGYEQYF.

This clone was observed a few times. At one end, the junction sequence differs from germline, possibly due to a read error. The chain employs TRBV10-2 and TRBJ2-2; unclear D gene. Germline V gives CDR1 WSHSY, CDR2 SAAADI. The CDR3 is 16 amino acids. The CDR3 DNA reads TGCGCCATCAGTGATTTAGGGCAGACGAACACCGGGGAGCTGTTTTTT. It encodes CAISDLGQTNTGELFF.

The chain joins TRBV5-1 to TRBJ1-1, with a tentative D call TRBD1 (6 bases). Germline CDR1 reads SGHRS; CDR2 reads YFSETQ. The CDR3 covers 14 residues. V gave up 4 bases and J gave up 5 bases, with 15 bases separating them. CDR3 amino acids: CASSLRQDMTEAFF. In DNA form, the CDR3 reads TGCGCCAGCAGCCTTCGACAGGATATGACTGAAGCTTTCTTT.

This clone was recorded a few times. J is TRBJ2-3 and V is TRBV11-3, with 8 nucleotides matching TRBD2. Per germline, CDR1 SGHNT and CDR2 YENEEA. V was pared by 3 bases and J by 0 bases, with 8 bases of the junction left unmatched. The CDR3 spans 17 residues. The CDR3 coding sequence is TGTGCCAGCAGCTTTCTGAGTAGCGGGATTAGCACAGATACGCAGTATTTT. The encoded protein is CASSFLSSGISTDTQYF.

The rearrangement uses TRBV19 and TRBJ1-5; D is undetermined. V was cut by 3 bases and J by 0 bases, with 12 bases left in between. The CDR3 consists of 16 residues. From germline, CDR1 is LNHDA and CDR2 SQIVND (reference sequence). CDR3 protein: CASSMGYRLSNQPQHF. CDR3 in DNA: TGTGCCAGTAGTATGGGGTACCGTCTTAGCAATCAGCCCCAGCATTTT.

The V and J genes are TRBV7-6 and TRBJ2-7, with TRBD1 identical over 9 bases. Germline assignment: CDR1 SGHVS and CDR2 FNYEAQ. Germline trimming cut 1 base from V and 2 bases from J; bases unmatched to any gene: 9. This CDR3 is 17 amino acids long. CDR3 region: CASSLEGTGLTAYEQYF. The DNA for the CDR3 is TGTGCCAGCAGCTTAGAAGGGACAGGGTTGACAGCCTACGAGCAGTACTTC.

In this sample, this clone is medium-sized. V usage is TRBV9 and J usage is TRBJ1-2; no reliable D call. The V end was cut by 3 bases, the J end by 2 bases, with 8 bases between. The CDR3 spans 13 residues. Germline CDR1 is SGDLS and CDR2 is YYNGEE. CDR3 coding DNA: TGTGCCAGCAGCGAAACAGCGAACTATGGCTACACCTTC. Residues: CASSETANYGYTF.